The 28 T cell receptor beta chains given below trace back to one sample, sequenced in a study of blood T cells in healthy people across ages. A J-beta primer mix and a sample-barcoded 5' primer were used in a second PCR of about 7 to 11 cycles. A single record per CDR3 protein comes from TCRdb applying MiXCR to the 5' RACE reads. The table has about 1,600,000 distinct CDR3 sequences, 35% to 45% seen once. The sequencing sample was made of blood. The receptor set was obtained from a woman between 18 and 30 years old in good health.

This clonotype was found a few times. The J gene is TRBJ1-2, the V gene TRBV4-2; perhaps TRBD1 as D (5 bases). Germline V gives CDR1 LGHNA, CDR2 YNFKEQ. V was pared by 0 bases and J by 1 base, with 15 bases between. The CDR3 runs 17 residues. CDR3 region: CASSQELGGTVNYGYTF. The CDR3 DNA is TGTGCCAGCAGCCAAGAATTGGGGGGAACAGTTAACTATGGCTACACCTTC.

This clonotype was picked up many times. In DNA, the CDR3 is TGCGCCAGCAGCCAACACAAAGACAATGAGCAGTTCTTC. Translated: CASSQHKDNEQFF. J is TRBJ2-1 and V is TRBV4-1; D unclear. Germline-derived CDR1 and CDR2 are MGHRA and YSYEKL. V was shortened by 2 bases and J by 5 bases, with 7 bases between the two germline ends. There are 13 residues in the CDR3.

V gene TRBV30 combines with J gene TRBJ1-5, with D possibly TRBD1 on 5 matching bases. V shed 6 bases and J shed 3 bases, with 6 bases lying between them. From germline, CDR1 is GTSNPN and CDR2 SVGIG (reference sequence). The CDR3 spans 11 residues. This chain's CDR3 is CACGANQPQHF. The CDR3, as DNA: TGTGCCTGTGGGGCCAATCAGCCCCAGCATTTT.

The chain combines TRBV12-3 or TRBV12-4 with TRBJ2-7, with 9 bases fitting TRBD1. The CDR3 consists of 15 residues. V lost 4 bases to trimming and J lost 0 bases; unmatched junction nucleotides: 4. The CDR3 protein is CASSWSTGGSYEQYF. The CDR3 region has the DNA TGTGCCAGCAGTTGGTCGACAGGGGGCTCCTACGAGCAGTACTTC.

This clonotype was observed a few times. J is TRBJ2-1 and V is TRBV7-2, with D possibly being TRBD2 (7 bases). The CDR3 spans 15 residues. Germline CDR1 is SGHTA and CDR2 is FQGNSA. V lost 6 bases and J 5 bases, leaving 17 bases between the germline ends. The CDR3 DNA reads as TGTGCCAGCAGGAAGAGGGGGGGGGCGGACAATGAGCAGTTCTTC. This sequence encodes CASRKRGGADNEQFF.

On this clonotype itself: At one end the junction does not follow the germline gene, possibly because of a read error. The chain has TRBV30 and TRBJ2-3, with 7 bases fitting TRBD1. CDR1 and CDR2 (germline): GTSNPN, SVGIG (reference sequence). CDR3 length equals 14 residues. The CDR3 protein is CAWKDREGLDTQYF. CDR3 bases: TGCGCCTGGAAAGACAGGGAAGGATTGGATACGCAGTATTTT.

This chain links TRBV12-3 or TRBV12-4 with TRBJ2-5, with D maybe TRBD1 (5 bases). The DNA matches TRBJ2-7 better at its end, which makes the J call doubtful. CDR3 length: 12 amino acids. In DNA form, the CDR3 reads TGTGCCAGCACCATGGACACCGACGAGCAGTACTTC. Its protein product is CASTMDTDEQYF.

This sequence joins TRBV20-1 and TRBJ2-7, with unresolved D. Germline lookup yields CDR1 DFQATT and CDR2 SNEGSKA (reference sequence). Deletions cut 0 bases from V and 1 base from J, with 7 bases between. This CDR3 spans 13 amino acids. DNA for the CDR3: TGCAGTGCTAGAGAGTCTTTTTCCTACGAGCAGTACTTC. Translating gives CSARESFSYEQYF.

The J gene is TRBJ2-1, the V gene TRBV7-2; perhaps TRBD1 as D (6 bases). The ends were cut back, 5 bases at V and 13 bases at J, with 21 bases in the middle. Germline CDR1 is SGHTA and CDR2 is FQGNSA. The CDR3 loop spans 14 amino acids. The CDR3: CASSQARDNPVQFF. CDR3 bases: TGTGCCAGCAGCCAGGCCCGGGACAACCCTGTTCAGTTCTTC.

This chain links TRBV28 with TRBJ1-2, with TRBD1 as a possible D gene (6 bases). V lost 9 bases, J lost 1 base, and 24 bases lay in between. CDR1 is MDHEN, CDR2 SYDVKM, per germline. The CDR3 has 17 amino acids. The CDR3 here is CASRSTGFSPLNYGYTF. The CDR3 DNA reads TGTGCCAGTAGATCAACAGGGTTCTCACCCCTTAACTATGGCTACACCTTC.

This chain links TRBV20-1 with TRBJ2-3; TRBD2 might be the D (6 bases). Germline V lookup: CDR1 DFQATT, CDR2 SNEGSKA (reference sequence). V was pared by 7 bases and J by 1 base, with 12 bases between. This CDR3 has 13 residues. In DNA form, the CDR3 reads TGCAGTGGACGGGACTCCCGCACAGATACGCAGTATTTT. Translated, it gives CSGRDSRTDTQYF.

V is TRBV12-3 or TRBV12-4 and J is TRBJ1-2; no firm D call. The CDR3 extends over 12 amino acids. V was pared by 7 bases and J by 4 bases, with 10 bases between. CDR3 coding DNA: TGTGCCAGCACCCAGGAGGGCTATGGCTACACCTTC. Its protein product is CASTQEGYGYTF.

This chain connects TRBV5-1 to TRBJ2-1; D may be TRBD1 or TRBD2 (6 bases each). Trimming cost V 4 bases and J 8 bases, with 13 bases left between them. This CDR3 spans 13 amino acids. CDR1 and CDR2 from the germline V gene are SGHRS and YFSETQ. The CDR3 sequence: CASSPRGPHEQFF. CDR3 DNA: TGCGCCAGCAGCCCCCGGGGGCCCCATGAGCAGTTCTTC. Filled out from reference TRBV5-1 and TRBJ2-1, the complete variable domain reads KAGVTQTPRYLIKTRGQQVTLSCSPISGHRSVSWYQQTPGQGLQFLFEYFSETQRNKGNFPGRFSGRQFSNSRSEMNVSTLELGDSALYLCASSPRGPHEQFFGPGTRLTVL.

In regard to this clonotype: Compared with germline, one end of the junction differs, possibly owing to a read error. The J gene is TRBJ2-7, the V gene TRBV20-1, with TRBD2 matching 8 bases. Germline CDR1 and CDR2: DFQATT and SNEGSKA (reference sequence). The CDR3 covers 14 residues. The CDR3 DNA sequence: TGCAGTGCTCGAGAAGAAGGCGGGAGGTCCGAGCAGTACTTC. It translates to CSAREEGGRSEQYF.

This clonotype was counted between two and nine times. The V call is TRBV6-6, the J call TRBJ1-6; TRBD1 matches 7 bases. The V segment lost 7 bases and the J segment 7 bases; nucleotides outside the gene matches: 10. Germline CDR1 and CDR2: MNHNY and SVGAGI (reference sequence). The CDR3 is made up of 15 amino acids. The chain's CDR3 is CASTPTGQLNSPLHF. The CDR3 nucleotides read TGTGCCAGCACCCCGACAGGGCAGTTGAATTCACCCCTCCACTTT.

This clonotype has just a few counts. The chain uses TRBV7-2 and TRBJ1-2; 10 nucleotides align to TRBD1. The CDR3 is 18 amino acids. From germline, CDR1 is SGHTA and CDR2 FQGNSA. V gave up 4 bases and J gave up 5 bases; unmatched junction bases: 16. This CDR3 reads CASSYPQTGGAGRYGYTF. CDR3 bases: TGTGCCAGCAGCTACCCCCAGACAGGGGGCGCGGGGCGTTATGGCTACACCTTC.

This clonotype has just a few counts. The chain couples TRBV12-5 to TRBJ2-5, with TRBD1 matching over 7 bases. Per the germline V gene, CDR1 is LGHNT and CDR2 is FRNRAP. Unmatched junction bases numbered 6, after V lost 8 bases and J lost 0 bases. The CDR3 covers 14 residues. CDR3 loop: CASRDSAHQETQYF. The CDR3 bases are TGTGCTAGTAGGGACAGCGCCCACCAAGAGACCCAGTACTTC.

This chain joins TRBV2 and TRBJ2-7, with TRBD1 as a possible D gene (6 bases). The CDR3 extends over 15 amino acids. V lost 6 bases and J lost 0, with 15 bases in between. The germline V gene has CDR1 SNHLY and CDR2 FYNNEI. The DNA of the CDR3 is TGTGCCAGCAGGGCCGGACAGTTTGCCTCCTACGAGCAGTACTTC. Protein sequence: CASRAGQFASYEQYF.

The V call is TRBV13, the J call TRBJ1-2; the match to TRBD1 covers 8 bases. Germline V lookup: CDR1 PRHDT, CDR2 FYEKMQ (reference sequence). The CDR3 runs 18 residues. With 5 bases clipped from V and 1 base from J, the junction kept 15 bases outside the gene matches. DNA of the CDR3: TGTGCCAGCAGCCCACGACGGACAGGGATCGAGTATAACTATGGCTACACCTTC. Its translation is CASSPRRTGIEYNYGYTF.

A note on this clonotype: Mismatch with germline at one junction end may stem from a read error. The V and J genes are TRBV25-1 and TRBJ1-2, with 10 bases identical to TRBD1. The CDR3 runs 14 residues. Germline CDR1 is MGHDK and CDR2 is SYGVNS. CDR3 sequence: CASSEGTGARGSTF. In DNA, the CDR3 is TGTGCCAGCAGTGAAGGGACAGGGGCTAGGGGCTCCACCTTC.

This clonotype was counted ten times or more. The V gene is TRBV4-1, the J gene TRBJ2-5, with D unclear. Trimming stripped 1 base from V and 1 base from J, with 10 bases between. The CDR3 contains 15 residues. Germline values: CDR1 MGHRA, CDR2 YSYEKL. In DNA form, the CDR3 reads TGCGCCAGCAGCCAAGTAACGACTGTCCAAGAGACCCAGTACTTC. Translating gives CASSQVTTVQETQYF.

This chain links TRBV12-3 or TRBV12-4 with TRBJ1-1; D gene uncertain. With 2 bases removed from V and 10 bases from J, the gap between germline ends came to 2 bases. The length of the CDR3 is 9 residues. CDR3 loop: CASSLRAFF. The CDR3 coding sequence is TGTGCCAGCAGTTTAAGAGCTTTCTTT.

The chain is built from TRBV7-8 and TRBJ1-4; 7 positions match TRBD1. The V and J ends lost 5 bases and 6 bases, in that order; junction bases with no gene match: 6. Germline V lookup: CDR1 SGHVS, CDR2 FQNEAQ. This CDR3 comprises 14 residues. The CDR3 DNA sequence: TGTGCCAGCAGCGCGTTCGGGACAGATGAAAAACTGTTTTTT. As protein: CASSAFGTDEKLFF.

With regard to this clonotype: The junction departs from the called germline gene at one end, perhaps through a read error. This chain links TRBV28 with TRBJ1-6; D may be TRBD1 (6 bases). This CDR3 comprises 14 residues. The V gene's germline CDR1 is MDHEN and CDR2 SYDVKM. The CDR3: CAGSRAGVNSPLHF. CDR3 sequence (DNA): TGTGCCGGCAGTCGGGCAGGGGTCAATTCACCCCTCCACTTT. Drawing the rest from reference TRBV28 and TRBJ1-6, the complete variable domain is DVKVTQSSRYLVKRTGEKVFLECVQDMDHENMFWYRQDPGLGLRLIYFSYDVKMKEKGDIPEGYSVSREKKERFSLILESASTNQTSMYLCAGSRAGVNSPLHFGNGTRLTVT.

This clonotype was counted a single time. This chain joins TRBV30 and TRBJ2-5; the D gene is possibly TRBD2 (5 bases). The DNA end is a closer match to TRBJ2-7, so the J assignment may be wrong. Germline V CDR1 and CDR2: GTSNPN, SVGIG (reference sequence). This CDR3 comprises 13 residues. CDR3 bases: TGTGCCTGGTTCCACGGACCGGGGTACGAGCAGTACTTC. Translation gives CAWFHGPGYEQYF.

The chain recombines TRBV6-5 with TRBJ2-3; 7 positions match TRBD1. This CDR3 region has 15 residues. Germline V gene sequence: CDR1 MNHEY, CDR2 SVGAGI. Trimming cost V 6 bases and J 3 bases; bases outside gene matches: 9. CDR3 bases: TGTGCCAGCAGACTAGACAGGGCCCGAACAGATACGCAGTATTTT. It translates to CASRLDRARTDTQYF.

There are a few counts of this clonotype. In nucleotides, the CDR3 is TGTGCCAGCAGTTCGACCCCGGGAAAGCAGTTCTTC. This encodes CASSSTPGKQFF. This chain connects TRBV27 to TRBJ2-1; possibly TRBD2 for D (5 bases). The CDR3 is 12 residues long. CDR1 is MNHEY, CDR2 SMNVEV, per germline (reference sequence). The ends were cut back, 4 bases at V and 11 bases at J, with 12 bases in the middle.

The V and J genes are TRBV7-2 and TRBJ2-3; the match to TRBD2 covers 12 bases. The J segment lost 3 bases and the V segment lost 3 bases, leaving 13 bases of the junction unmatched. This CDR3 contains 19 residues. Germline V gene data show CDR1 as SGHTA and CDR2 as FQGNSA. The CDR3 bases are TGTGCCAGCAGCTTCCCCGTAGGACTAGCGGGGCAGGGAACAGATACGCAGTATTTT. It encodes CASSFPVGLAGQGTDTQYF.